This T cell receptor beta chain was documented in a study of cytomegalovirus exposure and HLA in healthy donors. The study ran its PCR with 60 Vbeta and 13 Jbeta primers. Produced via immunoSEQ multiplex PCR; TCRdb's table is partial and in-frame only. The data contain 150,000 to 200,000 clones, around 86% of them singletons. This CDR3 spans 16 amino acids. V shed 5 bases, J shed 5 bases, and the junction held 6 bases outside the gene matches. Germline V lookup: CDR1 SGHTA, CDR2 FQGTGA. The chain has TRBV7-3 and TRBJ2-2, with 12 bases lining up with TRBD2. The sample taken for sequencing was PBMCs. This clonotype was obtained from a man aged 45-60 years in good health and CMV-seropositive. CDR3 protein: CASSQRLAGDTGELFF. DNA for the CDR3: TGTGCCAGCAGCCAACGACTAGCGGGAGATACCGGGGAGCTGTTTTTT.